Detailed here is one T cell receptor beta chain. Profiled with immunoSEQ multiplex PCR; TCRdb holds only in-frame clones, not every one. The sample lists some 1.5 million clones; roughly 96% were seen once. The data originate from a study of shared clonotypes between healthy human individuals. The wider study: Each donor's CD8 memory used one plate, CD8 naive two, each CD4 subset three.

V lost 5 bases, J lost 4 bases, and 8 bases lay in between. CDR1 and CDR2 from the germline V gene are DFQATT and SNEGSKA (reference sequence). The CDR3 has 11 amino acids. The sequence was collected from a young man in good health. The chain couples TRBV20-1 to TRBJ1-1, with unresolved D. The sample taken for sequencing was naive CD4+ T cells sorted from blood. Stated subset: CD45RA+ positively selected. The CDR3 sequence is CSALGVTEAFF. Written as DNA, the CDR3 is TGCAGTGCTTTGGGTGTCACTGAAGCTTTCTTT.